What follows is one T cell receptor (beta chain) and its context. Trimming took off 6 bases at V and 6 bases at J, with 9 bases between the two ends. From germline, CDR1 is SGHNT and CDR2 YENEEA. The CDR3 consists of 12 residues. This sample is drawn from a study of blood T cell repertoires in COVID-19. Study details: T cells, B-cell-depleted T cells, or PBMCs provided the cDNA or gDNA that served as material.

TCRdb keeps only in-frame clones here, not all; method: immunoSEQ multiplex PCR. The data show some 87,000 clones, 70% to 90% seen once. Sequencing was performed on peripheral blood. The chain links TRBV11-3 to TRBJ1-5, with D uncertain. This TCR came from a woman between 65 and 79 years old with active or convalescent COVID-19. CDR3 nucleotides: TGTGCCAGCAGTCTAGGAGGTCAGCCCCAGCATTTT. This gives the protein CASSLGGQPQHF.